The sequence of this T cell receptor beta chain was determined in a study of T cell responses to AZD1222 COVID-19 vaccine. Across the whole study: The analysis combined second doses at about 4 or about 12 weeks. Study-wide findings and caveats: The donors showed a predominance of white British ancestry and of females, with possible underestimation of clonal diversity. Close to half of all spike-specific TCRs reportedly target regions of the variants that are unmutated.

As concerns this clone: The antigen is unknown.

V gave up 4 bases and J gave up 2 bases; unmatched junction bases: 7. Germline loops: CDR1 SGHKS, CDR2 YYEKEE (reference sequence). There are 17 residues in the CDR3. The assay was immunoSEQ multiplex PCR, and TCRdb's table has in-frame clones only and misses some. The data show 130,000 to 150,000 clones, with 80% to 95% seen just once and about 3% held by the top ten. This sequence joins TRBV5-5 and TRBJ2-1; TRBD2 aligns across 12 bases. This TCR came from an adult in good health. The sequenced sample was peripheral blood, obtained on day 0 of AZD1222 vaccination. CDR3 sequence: CASSPRLAGDAYNEQFF. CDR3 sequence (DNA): TGTGCCAGCAGCCCGAGACTAGCGGGAGACGCCTACAATGAGCAGTTCTTC.